The 15 T cell receptor beta chains below come from one sample, sequenced in a study of T-cell reconstitution after alpha-beta-depleted transplantation in children. Unique molecular identifiers were built into the TCRbeta library. TCRdb reprocessed the PCR reads via MiXCR and lists one record per CDR3 protein. Of hundreds of thousands of distinct CDR3 sequences detected, about an eighth appear once; the ten largest clones hold around 2%. The sequencing here drew on PBMCs, mostly from graft donor cells, taken 360 days after TCRalphabeta/CD19-depleted stem cell transplant. Receptors were obtained from a male patient younger than 18 who had a stem cell transplant for acute myeloid leukemia, so the T cells may come from the graft donor.

The chain has TRBV27 and TRBJ2-2, with 7 positions matching TRBD1. The V gene's germline CDR1 is MNHEY and CDR2 SMNVEV (reference sequence). The CDR3 totals 17 residues. V lost 4 bases and J lost 6; bases outside the gene matches: 14. The CDR3 DNA is TGTGCCAGCAGTTCTTACAGGGGTTATAGAGAAGCCGGGGAGCTGTTTTTT. This sequence encodes CASSSYRGYREAGELFF.

The chain employs TRBV6-5 and TRBJ2-7; perhaps D is TRBD1 or TRBD2 (5 bases each). The CDR3 has 16 amino acids. Germline CDR1 MNHEY, CDR2 SVGAGI. V was trimmed by 2 bases and J by 0 bases, leaving 14 bases between them. The CDR3 bases are TGTGCCAGCAGTTACGGATCAGGGACGAGCTCCTACGAGCAGTACTTC. It specifies CASSYGSGTSSYEQYF.

This clonotype was counted at least ten times. The rearrangement links TRBV7-3 to TRBJ2-1, with D hard to call. The CDR3 totals 14 residues. Germline V gene sequence: CDR1 SGHTA, CDR2 FQGTGA. Trimming took off 5 bases at V and 5 bases at J, with 13 bases between the two ends. CDR3 sequence (DNA): TGTGCCAGCAGCCCAATGGGCCTACACAATGAGCAGTTCTTC. Its protein product is CASSPMGLHNEQFF.

This clonotype was picked up a small number of times. This CDR3 reads CASSLGDGGSKESIQYF. The CDR3 nucleotides are TGTGCCAGCAGCTTAGGGGATGGCGGGAGCAAAGAGAGCATTCAGTACTTC. This chain connects TRBV7-9 to TRBJ2-4, with 7 nucleotides matching TRBD2. CDR3 length equals 17 residues. The germline CDR1 and CDR2 sequences are SEHNR and FQNEAQ (reference sequence). V shed 1 base, J shed 9 bases, and the junction held 15 bases outside the gene matches.

The chain has TRBV20-1 and TRBJ2-1, with 7 bases matching TRBD1. This CDR3 spans 15 amino acids. The trim removed 4 bases at V and 6 bases at J, leaving 12 bases unmatched. Germline lookup yields CDR1 DFQATT and CDR2 SNEGSKA (reference sequence). CDR3 coding DNA: TGCAGTGCTAAATACCGGGACAGCGAGGGCAATGAGCAGTTCTTC. Translation gives CSAKYRDSEGNEQFF.

This rearrangement joins TRBV5-1 to TRBJ2-1; 11 bases map to TRBD2. The J segment lost 8 bases and the V segment lost 4 bases, leaving 11 bases of the junction unmatched. CDR1 is SGHRS, CDR2 YFSETQ, per germline. The CDR3 spans 16 residues. The CDR3 DNA is TGCGCCAGCAGCCCTCGGAGACTAGCGGGAATGGATGAGCAGTTCTTC. Protein sequence: CASSPRRLAGMDEQFF.

The DNA of the CDR3 is TGTGCCAGCTCGCCCTCCGGGACATCCCCCCGAAAACTGTTTTTT. Encoded protein: CASSPSGTSPRKLFF. The chain recombines TRBV18 with TRBJ1-4, with D possibly being TRBD1 (6 bases). CDR3 length: 15 amino acids. Germline assignment: CDR1 KGHSH and CDR2 LQKENI. Trimming removed 6 bases from V and 10 bases from J, with 21 bases in between.

In its sample, this clonotype was seen many times. The CDR3 nucleotides read TGTGCCAGCAGTTACCGGACTAGCGAGAACACCGGGGAGCTGTTTTTT. Its translation is CASSYRTSENTGELFF. This sequence joins TRBV6-2 or TRBV6-3 and TRBJ2-2, with TRBD2 identical over 9 bases. The CDR3 spans 16 residues. Trimming cost V 2 bases and J 1 base; bases outside gene matches: 2. The germline V gene has CDR1 MNHEY and CDR2 SVGEGT.

This clonotype was counted many times. The CDR3 spells CASSQVGSSTYEQYF. The CDR3, as DNA: TGTGCCAGCAGCCAAGTAGGGTCTTCCACCTACGAGCAGTACTTC. The chain has TRBV4-2 and TRBJ2-7, with no clear D. Germline V gives CDR1 LGHNA, CDR2 YNFKEQ. The length of the CDR3 is 15 residues. The V gene lost 1 base and the J gene lost 2 bases, with 12 bases spanning the gap.

This clonotype has ten or more counts. The chain has TRBV2 and TRBJ2-5, with 9 positions matching TRBD2. Germline CDR1 is SNHLY and CDR2 is FYNNEI. V shed 9 bases and J 4 bases; nucleotides not matched to a gene: 6. The CDR3 is 13 residues long. The DNA for the CDR3 is TGTGCCAGTGGTGCGGGGGGGCCAGAGACCCAGTACTTC. Amino acids: CASGAGGPETQYF.

This clonotype was recorded a few times. The V call is TRBV7-2, the J call TRBJ2-3; D is perhaps TRBD1 or TRBD2 (5 bases each). This CDR3 spans 19 amino acids. Trimming took 0 bases from V and 0 from J, leaving 19 bases between them. Germline V gene sequence: CDR1 SGHTA, CDR2 FQGNSA. The CDR3 loop reads CASSLASPGSPLSTDTQYF. The CDR3 DNA follows: TGTGCCAGCAGCTTAGCCTCTCCAGGGAGTCCCCTTAGCACAGATACGCAGTATTTT.

This clonotype showed up just a few times. CDR3 in amino acids: CSATGLSNQPQHF. CDR3 DNA: TGCAGTGCAACAGGGTTGTCCAATCAGCCCCAGCATTTT. The chain joins TRBV20-1 to TRBJ1-5, with D maybe TRBD1 (6 bases). The CDR3 sequence is 13 residues long. Germline V lookup: CDR1 DFQATT, CDR2 SNEGSKA (reference sequence). The V gene lost 6 bases and the J gene lost 3 bases, with 12 bases spanning the gap.

In its sample, this clonotype was seen a few times. This chain links TRBV4-3 with TRBJ2-1; weak D call: TRBD2 (6 bases). CDR3 length: 16 amino acids. Trimming removed 1 base from V and 3 bases from J, with 13 bases in between. Germline V lookup: CDR1 LGHNA, CDR2 YSLEER. In nucleotides, the CDR3 is TGCGCCAGCAGCCAAGGTTACGGGAGCAACTACAATGAGCAGTTCTTC. Its translation is CASSQGYGSNYNEQFF.

This clonotype was counted ten times or more. The V call is TRBV24-1, the J call TRBJ2-5; TRBD2 matches at 9 bases. Germline CDR1 KGHDR, CDR2 SFDVKD. The CDR3 runs 16 residues. The V segment lost 4 bases and the J segment 5 bases; nucleotides outside the gene matches: 10. In DNA form, the CDR3 reads TGTGCCACCAGTGACACAATAGCGGGAGTATCGGAGACCCAGTACTTC. It specifies CATSDTIAGVSETQYF.

This clonotype was seen a handful of times. The CDR3 here is CASSLGGVAGLKRGTDTQYF. The CDR3 coding sequence is TGTGCCAGCAGCTTAGGCGGGGTAGCGGGACTGAAAAGAGGCACAGATACGCAGTATTTT. The gene calls are TRBV7-3 and TRBJ2-3, with 8 bases matching TRBD2. V lost 2 bases to trimming and J lost 1 base; unmatched junction nucleotides: 17. The CDR3 has 20 residues. The germline V gene encodes CDR1 SGHTA and CDR2 FQGTGA.